The clone carrying this TCR beta chain is medium-sized (0.01 to 0.1%) in the sample. Preparation of the TCRbeta library involved a method that used unique molecular identifiers. One entry per CDR3 protein, called by TCRdb with MiXCR from the PCR reads. Found here are roughly 3,800 distinct CDR3 sequences, approximately 9.6% of them singletons; the top ten hold 45% to 55%. The CDR3 extends over 15 amino acids. The germline CDR1 and CDR2 sequences are SGHKS and YYEKEE (reference sequence). V lost 6 bases and J 6 bases, leaving 18 bases between the germline ends. This record comes from a study of T-cell reconstitution after alpha-beta-depleted transplantation in children.

The sample in question was PBMCs, mostly from graft donor cells, obtained 180 days after TCRalphabeta/CD19-depleted stem cell transplant. The chain recombines TRBV5-5 with TRBJ1-4, with D possibly TRBD1 on 5 matching bases. This sequence originates from a male patient between 2 and 9 years old who had a stem cell transplant for acute lymphoblastic leukemia, so the T cells may come from the graft donor. CDR3 in amino acids: CASTPEWGSDEKLFF. In nucleotides, the CDR3 is TGTGCCAGCACCCCTGAGTGGGGGTCGGATGAAAAACTGTTTTTT. Drawing the rest from reference TRBV5-5 and TRBJ1-4, the complete variable domain is DAGVTQSPTHLIKTRGQQVTLRCSPISGHKSVSWYQQVLGQGPQFIFQYYEKEERGRGNFPDRFSARQFPNYSSELNVNALLLGDSALYLCASTPEWGSDEKLFFGSGTQLSVL.